The clone carrying this TCR beta chain was counted between two and nine times. The antigen remains undetermined. These data are taken from a study of T cell repertoires in cytomegalovirus infection. Study-level background: Public signatures in TCR beta pointed to CMV infection and matching HLA type.

V gave up 6 bases and J gave up 4 bases, with 21 bases separating them. This CDR3 region has 17 residues. Germline assignment: CDR1 MDHEN and CDR2 SYDVKM. TCRdb re-called the reads with MiXCR, one entry per CDR3 protein. Of 500,000 to 600,000 distinct CDR3 sequences detected, 16% appear once; the ten largest clones hold approximately 24%. Study-wide findings and caveats: Cumulative frequency of public TCR beta families picked out carriers of CMV plus the relevant HLA. HLA-C-restricted CMV-specific TCR beta clonotypes were dominant in the ex vivo response.

The clonotype was recovered from a human donor in good health (CMV status not recorded). Some clones in this sample may be carry-over from other donors' samples. The V gene is TRBV28, the J gene TRBJ1-4; D is perhaps TRBD1 (6 bases). Sample: CD8+ T cells from PBMCs. The CDR3 DNA reads as TGTGCCAGCAGCCACCCCCCCCCGGACAGTTTTAATGAAAAACTGTTTTTT. Its protein is CASSHPPPDSFNEKLFF.